The 7 T cell receptor beta chains given below trace back to one sample, sequenced in a study of identifying expanded T cells in peripheral blood. The method was immunoSEQ multiplex PCR; TCRdb's version includes in-frame clones alone and lacks a portion of them. The data contain 60,000 or so clones, around 81% of them singletons. Sequenced sample: blood. The receptors were sampled from a person between 18 and 75 years old in good health.

This chain uses TRBV19 with TRBJ1-1, with 10 bases lining up with TRBD1. Unmatched junction bases numbered 8, after V lost 4 bases and J lost 3 bases. This CDR3 contains 16 residues. Germline CDR1 and CDR2: LNHDA and SQIVND (reference sequence). As DNA, the CDR3 is TGTGCCAGTAGTACCAGACCGGGACAGGGGTACACTGAAGCTTTCTTT. This gives the protein CASSTRPGQGYTEAFF.

J is TRBJ2-1 and V is TRBV29-1; 10 bases align to TRBD2. J lost 6 bases, V lost 6 bases, and 11 bases had no gene match. CDR3 length: 15 amino acids. Germline V gives CDR1 SQVTM, CDR2 ANQGSEA. The CDR3 nucleotides are TGCAGCGTACACCGAGCGGGAGGGATTTTCAATGAGCAGTTCTTC. Translation gives CSVHRAGGIFNEQFF.

V usage is TRBV6-1 and J usage is TRBJ1-1; no firm D call. The V end lost 6 bases, the J end lost 4 bases, and 12 bases lay between the germline ends. Germline CDR1 MNHNS, CDR2 SASEGT. The CDR3 totals 13 residues. The CDR3 region has the DNA TGTGCCAGCAGATATATCGCTAGCACTGAAGCTTTCTTT. It encodes CASRYIASTEAFF.

This chain connects TRBV10-3 to TRBJ1-5, with a tentative D call TRBD1 (5 bases). The CDR3 runs to 15 residues. With 0 bases removed from V and 4 bases from J, the gap between germline ends came to 10 bases. The germline CDR1 and CDR2 sequences are ENHRY and SYGVKD. The CDR3 loop is CAISESGDFNQPQHF. CDR3 coding DNA: TGTGCCATCAGTGAGTCGGGGGATTTTAATCAGCCCCAGCATTTT.

The chain joins TRBV11-2 to TRBJ2-1; tentatively, D is TRBD2 (6 bases). Deletions cut 4 bases from V and 6 bases from J, with 13 bases between. CDR1 is SGHAT and CDR2 is FQNNGV in the germline V gene. This CDR3 is 14 amino acids long. CDR3 protein: CASSSRLGSNEQFF. CDR3 bases: TGTGCCAGCAGCTCCCGACTAGGGTCCAATGAGCAGTTCTTC.

V gene TRBV16 combines with J gene TRBJ2-3; D remains unclear. CDR1 and CDR2 from the germline V gene are KGHSY and FQNENV. V lost 4 bases and J 2 bases, leaving 19 bases between the germline ends. The CDR3 loop spans 17 amino acids. The CDR3 DNA reads as TGTGCCAGCAGCCTCTCAACCAGCCGGGCCACCACAGATACGCAGTATTTT. Amino acids: CASSLSTSRATTDTQYF.

The rearrangement joins TRBV7-6 to TRBJ2-7; D is perhaps TRBD2 (5 bases). CDR3 length: 13 amino acids. The germline CDR1 and CDR2 sequences are SGHVS and FNYEAQ. Trimming shortened V by 1 base and J by 7 bases, and 11 bases separated the two germline ends. Here the CDR3 reads CASSLGLGGEQYF. The CDR3 nucleotides are TGTGCCAGCAGCTTAGGTCTGGGCGGGGAGCAGTACTTC.